This TCR beta chain comes out of a study of T cells in Graves' hyperthyroidism and ophthalmopathy. Study summary: Peripheral blood sampling occurred at initial diagnosis, before any treatment.

The definition of stable Graves' hyperthyroidism was no ophthalmopathy progression within 18 months. The authors took PBMCs from roughly 10 ml fresh peripheral blood. This clonotype appeared many times. Its antigen is undetermined. The investigators amplified TCR beta CDR3 regions from RNA transcripts. The TCR CDR3 was amplified in a first-round RT-PCR using the HTBI primer set. TCRdb reprocessed the multiplex PCR reads via MiXCR and lists one record per CDR3 protein. Of under 350,000 distinct CDR3 sequences listed, roughly 18% are singletons. General observations from the study: Most thyroid-expanded clonotypes above 0.001 were also found in blood.

Per the germline V gene, CDR1 is KGHSH and CDR2 is LQKENI. The CDR3 covers 13 residues. The V and J ends lost 1 base and 3 bases respectively, with 6 bases between them. This rearrangement joins TRBV18 to TRBJ2-5; D not certain. The sequencing input was blood. This TCR came from a woman between 50 and 59 years old with Graves' hyperthyroidism. DNA for the CDR3: TGTGCCAGCTCACCACTGACGGAAGAGACCCAGTACTTC. Amino acid sequence: CASSPLTEETQYF. Based on the CDR3 plus reference TRBV18 and TRBJ2-5, the full variable domain is NAGVMQNPRHLVRRRGQEARLRCSPMKGHSHVYWYRQLPEEGLKFMVYLQKENIIDESGMPKERFSAEFPKEGPSILRIQQVVRGDSAAYFCASSPLTEETQYFGPGTRLLVL.